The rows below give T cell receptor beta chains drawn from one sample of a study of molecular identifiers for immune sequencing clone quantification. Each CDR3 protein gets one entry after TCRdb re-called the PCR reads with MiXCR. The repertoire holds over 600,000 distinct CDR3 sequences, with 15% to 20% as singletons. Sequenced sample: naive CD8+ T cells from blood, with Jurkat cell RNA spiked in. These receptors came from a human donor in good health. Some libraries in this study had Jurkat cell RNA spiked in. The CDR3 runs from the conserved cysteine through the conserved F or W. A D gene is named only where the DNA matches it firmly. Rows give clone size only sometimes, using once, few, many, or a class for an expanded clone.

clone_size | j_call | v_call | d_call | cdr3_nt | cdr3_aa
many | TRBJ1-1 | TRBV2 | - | TGTGCCAGCTTGGACGGACTGAACACTGAAGCTTTCTTT | CASLDGLNTEAFF
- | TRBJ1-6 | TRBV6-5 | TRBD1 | TGTGCCAGCAGGAACACTGGGACAGTGGGATCACCCCTCCACTTT | CASRNTGTVGSPLHF
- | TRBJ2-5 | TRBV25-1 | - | TGTGCCAGCAGTGAATTAGGAAGGCAAGAGACCCAGTACTTC | CASSELGRQETQYF
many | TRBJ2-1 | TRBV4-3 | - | TGCGCCAGCAGCCAAGATACTACTTACAATGAGCAGTTCTTC | CASSQDTTYNEQFF
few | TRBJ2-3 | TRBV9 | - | TGTGCCAGCAGCGTAGAGGGCTGGGATACGCAGTATTTT | CASSVEGWDTQYF
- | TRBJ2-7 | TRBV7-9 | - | TGTGCCAGCAGCTTAAGGGGCGCTGGGTCCTACGAGCAGTACTTC | CASSLRGAGSYEQYF
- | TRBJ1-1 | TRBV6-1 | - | TGTGCCAGCAGTGAAGCGGGGATGGGGGATACTTTGAGCACTGAAGCTTTCTTT | CASSEAGMGDTLSTEAFF
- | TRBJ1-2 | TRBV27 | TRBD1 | TGTGCCAGCAGTTTAAGACAGGGGTATGGCTACACCTTC | CASSLRQGYGYTF
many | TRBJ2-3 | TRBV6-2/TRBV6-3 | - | TGTGCCAGCAGTTACTCGATCCCATTGGGCGATACAGATACGCAGTATTTT | CASSYSIPLGDTDTQYF
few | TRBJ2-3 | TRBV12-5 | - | TGTGCTAGTGGTTTCACCTTGGACGAGAGGGCTAGCACAGATACGCAGTATTTT | CASGFTLDERASTDTQYF
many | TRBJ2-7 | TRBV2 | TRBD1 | TGTGCCAGCAGTGAATTTGGACAGGGGTTGGACGAGCAGTACTTC | CASSEFGQGLDEQYF
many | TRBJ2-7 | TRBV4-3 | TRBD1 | TGTGCCAGCAGCTTAGGACAGGGGGTAGTCTACGAGCAGTACTTC | CASSLGQGVVYEQYF
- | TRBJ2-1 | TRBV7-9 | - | TGTGCCAGCAGCCCCGAGAGGCATGAGCAGTTCTTC | CASSPERHEQFF
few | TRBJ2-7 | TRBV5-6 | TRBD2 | TGTGCCAGCAGCTTGGACGGGACCGCGATTCGGGCGGGAGTGTCCTACGAGCAGTACTTC | CASSLDGTAIRAGVSYEQYF
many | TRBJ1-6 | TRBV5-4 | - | TGTGCCAGCAGGAGCGGTTTCGATTCACCCCTCCACTTT | CASRSGFDSPLHF
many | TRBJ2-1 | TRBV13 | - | TGTGCCAGCAGCTTACGGTTTGGGGGGCCTGGTGAGCAGTTCTTC | CASSLRFGGPGEQFF
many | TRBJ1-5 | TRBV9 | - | TGTGCCAGCAGCGTAGGAGAATATAGCAATCAGCCCCAGCATTTT | CASSVGEYSNQPQHF
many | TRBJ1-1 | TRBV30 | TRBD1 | TGTGCCTGGAGTGTATCCAGGGGGAATAGGATGAACACTGAAGCTTTCTTT | CAWSVSRGNRMNTEAFF
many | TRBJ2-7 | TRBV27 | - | TGTGCCAGCAGTCAACAAGGCCCTTACGAGCAGTACTTC | CASSQQGPYEQYF
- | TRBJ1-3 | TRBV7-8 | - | TGTGCCAGCAGTCAACACGGTCGGGTTTCTGGAAACACCATATATTTT | CASSQHGRVSGNTIYF
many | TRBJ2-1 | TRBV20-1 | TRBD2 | TGCAGTGCTAGCATACTAGCGGGAGAAGAGGAGCAGTTCTTC | CSASILAGEEEQFF